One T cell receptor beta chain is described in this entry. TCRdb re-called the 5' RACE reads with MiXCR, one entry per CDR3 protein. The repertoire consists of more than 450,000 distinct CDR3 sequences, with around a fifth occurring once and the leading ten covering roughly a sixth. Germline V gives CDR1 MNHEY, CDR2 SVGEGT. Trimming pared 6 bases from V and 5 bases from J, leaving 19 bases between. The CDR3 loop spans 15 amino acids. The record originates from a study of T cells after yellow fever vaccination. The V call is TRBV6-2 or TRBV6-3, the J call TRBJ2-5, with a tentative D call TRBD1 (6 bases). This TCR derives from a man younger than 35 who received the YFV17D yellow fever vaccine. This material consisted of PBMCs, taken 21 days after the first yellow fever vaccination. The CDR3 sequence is CASRNSDSPLETQYF. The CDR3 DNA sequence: TGTGCCAGCAGAAACTCGGACAGCCCTTTGGAGACCCAGTACTTC.